This T cell receptor beta chain came from a study of T cells in Graves' hyperthyroidism and ophthalmopathy (dated by TCRdb to between 2018 and 2020). With regard to the full study: Peripheral blood samples were taken at the time of initial diagnosis, prior to any treatment. TCR V-J signatures able to tell the groups apart were searched for in a discovery cohort of approximately 95 patients, of whom roughly 42 had Graves' ophthalmopathy and around 58 had stable Graves' hyperthyroidism. Prospective prediction of ophthalmopathy was tested in an independent validation cohort consisting of 18 to 20 hyperthyroidism patients and around 16 patients who later progressed to ophthalmopathy. The approximately 97 discovery patients were randomly divided into training and test sets at a 7:3 ratio. In roughly six Graves' hyperthyroidism patients, the study also compared T-cell repertoires from thyroid tissue with T-cell repertoires from blood. After sampling, hyperthyroidism patients received methimazole starting at 30 mg daily, and ophthalmopathy patients received high-dose intravenous methylprednisolone. TCR Vbeta CDR3 sequencing of around 130 peripheral blood samples (under 45 ophthalmopathy, roughly 72 hyperthyroidism and roughly 17 progressor patients) is reported in the paper. What the authors observed across the whole study: No statistical method was used to set the sample size in advance, and investigators knew the group allocation. Blood samples also contained most of the expanded thyroid clonotypes (frequency above 0.001), which suggests that blood repertoires may reflect thyroid immune responses. A 13 V-J signature model separated ophthalmopathy from stable hyperthyroidism, with about 90% sensitivity and around 84% specificity in cross-validation and 80%/75% in testing. In validation, progression to ophthalmopathy was predicted by the model with approximately 67% sensitivity and roughly 76% specificity, a median of roughly 6.4 months before onset.

As encoded in the germline V gene, CDR1 is ENHRY while CDR2 is SYGVKD. The CDR3 numbers 14 residues from cysteine through phenylalanine. Only CDR3 DNA remains: 42 bases, in frame from the first base. V and J are truncated by 0 bases and 4 bases respectively, leaving an intervening sequence of 9 bases. With regard to this clonotype: The specificity of this receptor is unknown. Qualities for individual bases were not recorded, and no much larger clone is one base off.

The TCR beta CDR3 regions were amplified from the RNA transcripts. The first round of RT-PCR for the TCR CDR3 was performed with the HTBI primer set and the Qiagen OneStep RT-PCR kit. A second multiplex PCR round built the libraries, followed by size selection and purification. Sequencing of the libraries was done on an Illumina HiSeq2000 using paired-end 100 bp reads. As for how the authors treated the data: SOAPnuke was used to process the raw data, removing reads that contained adapters or uncalled bases, had a mean Phred below 15, or lacked an exact match to the constant primer or identifier. COPE v1.2.5 was used to merge high-quality paired reads, and clonotypes were defined as unique nucleotide sequences. MiTCR v1.1 was used to align the clonotypes against IMGT TRBV, TRBD and TRBJ reference segments. The analysis included only V-J combinations with a frequency above 0.0001, which together covered around 99% of the repertoires. The TCS score was defined as F50 (clonal expansion) divided by E x V (chaos), with BLOSUM62-based TCRdist calculated between CDR3 peptides within each V-J. Welch's t-statistics and random forest reduced around 520 V-J features to under 15, which were used in a naive Bayes classifier (R e1071). TCRdb trimmed the raw reads at Q25, called clones with MiXCR and kept productive beta chains. Every entry covers one CDR3 protein and lists the most common genes and DNA from its rows. The V and J calls shown here were made by TCRdb, not taken from the authors' results. The sample includes fewer than 750,000 distinct CDR3 sequences, with about 14% observed a single time. The ten largest clonotypes hold around 13% of the sample.

Moderately to severely active disease, a Clinical Activity Score of at least 3, a NOSPECS grade of at least 4, and a duration under 3 months were present in ophthalmopathy patients. Any patient with an uncontrolled infection, another autoimmune disease, pregnancy or lactation was excluded. Diagnoses were based on clinical symptoms, serum thyroxine and TRAb, thyroid ultrasound and orbital computed tomography. PBMCs were separated from approximately 9.9 ml of fresh peripheral blood using Ficoll-Paque density gradient centrifugation. Trizol reagent was used to extract total RNA, and RNA quality was then checked on an Agilent 2100 Bioanalyzer.

The rearranged segments are TRBV10-3 and TRBJ1-2; the D gene lacks a confident call. This sequence was found in a woman in her forties or fifties with Graves' ophthalmopathy. Sequenced: blood. The CDR3 region: CAISESGSTYGYTF. The sequence in DNA is TGTGCCATCAGTGAGTCGGGCTCAACCTATGGCTACACCTTC.